Shown below are 2 T cell receptor beta chains from a single sample sequenced in a study of blood T cell repertoires in COVID-19. Profiled with immunoSEQ multiplex PCR; TCRdb holds only in-frame clones, not every one. The sample has 150,000 to 200,000 clones, over 75% seen once; the top ten hold approximately 6%. The sequenced sample consisted of PBMCs or T cells enriched from blood (not recorded which). These receptors all come from a man aged 35-49 years who had recovered from COVID-19.

The chain has TRBV5-1 and TRBJ2-7; 8 nucleotides line up with TRBD1. This CDR3 is built from 15 residues. The V gene's germline CDR1 is SGHRS and CDR2 YFSETQ. The J segment lost 2 bases and the V segment lost 0 bases, leaving 4 bases of the junction unmatched. Written as DNA, the CDR3 is TGCGCCAGCAGCTTGGTAACAGGGGGGACCTACGAGCAGTACTTC. Residues: CASSLVTGGTYEQYF.

The rearrangement joins TRBV19 to TRBJ1-5; D uncertain. The CDR3 spans 14 residues. The V end lost 8 bases, the J end lost 1 base, and 12 bases lay between the germline ends. Germline V gives CDR1 LNHDA, CDR2 SQIVND (reference sequence). CDR3 coding DNA: TGTGCCAGTCGCCCCAGAGGCAGCAATCAGCCCCAGCATTTT. Its protein product is CASRPRGSNQPQHF.